One and the same sample provided the 7 T cell receptor beta chains below, sequenced in a study of T cells in Graves' hyperthyroidism and ophthalmopathy (dated by TCRdb to the late 2010s). Libraries were prepared through multiplex PCR. The sequencer listed for this sample is Illumina HiSeq 2000. TCR beta CDR3 regions were amplified from RNA transcripts. The TCR CDR3 was subjected to a first round of RT-PCR using the HTBI primer set and the Qiagen OneStep RT-PCR kit. The raw public reads went through TCRdb reprocessing: fastp at Q25, MiXCR clone calling, in-frame beta chains kept. Here each entry gathers all rows of one CDR3 protein and keeps the most common genes and DNA. Here the sample has about 590,000 distinct CDR3 sequences; 14% occur a single time. Clones ranked in the top ten supply 7% to 9% of the sample. Sequencing was done on a sample of blood. These receptors came from a woman aged 18-35 years with Graves' ophthalmopathy.

This clonotype was detected ten times or more. The CDR3 sequence: CAWNPGRLKGYGYTF. CDR3 DNA sequence: TGTGCCTGGAATCCTGGCAGACTAAAGGGCTATGGCTACACCTTC. This chain connects TRBV30 to TRBJ1-2, with no clear D. The CDR3 spans 15 residues. In germline, CDR1 is GTSNPN, CDR2 SVGIG (reference sequence). Trimming removed 4 bases at V and 4 bases at J, with 19 bases between.

This clonotype was seen repeatedly, ten times or more. The chain carries TRBV6-5 and TRBJ1-6; 11 bases are shared with TRBD1. The length of the CDR3 is 17 residues. CDR1 and CDR2 from the germline V gene are MNHEY and SVGAGI. V lost 1 base and J lost 9; bases outside the gene matches: 8. CDR3 amino acids: CASSYWASGTGGSPLHF. In nucleotides, the CDR3 is TGTGCCAGCAGTTACTGGGCATCCGGGACAGGGGGTTCACCCCTCCACTTT.

This clonotype was counted at least ten times. The chain links TRBV7-9 to TRBJ1-1; D unresolved. The CDR3 has 12 residues. V gave up 3 bases and J gave up 6 bases, with 8 bases separating them. Germline V gives CDR1 SEHNR, CDR2 FQNEAQ (reference sequence). CDR3 sequence: CASSLNSPEAFF. CDR3 DNA: TGTGCCAGCAGCTTGAATTCGCCTGAAGCTTTCTTT.

V gene TRBV27 combines with J gene TRBJ2-1; 7 bases map to TRBD2. CDR1 is MNHEY, CDR2 SMNVEV, per germline (reference sequence). This CDR3 has 14 amino acids. V was clipped by 3 bases and J by 6 bases; unmatched bases: 5. CDR3 DNA: TGTGCCAGCAGTTTTGGGGAGGGCCTCAATGAGCAGTTCTTC. It codes for CASSFGEGLNEQFF.

This clonotype was seen ten or more times. The chain combines TRBV3-1 with TRBJ2-7; 8 bases line up with TRBD2. Germline assignment: CDR1 LGHDT and CDR2 YNNKEL (reference sequence). J was trimmed by 3 bases and V by 4 bases; bases with no gene match: 5. This CDR3 has 14 amino acids. The CDR3 region is CASSRSSGHYEQYF. CDR3 bases: TGTGCCAGCAGCCGGTCTAGCGGGCACTACGAGCAGTACTTC.

There are many counts of this clonotype. The rearrangement uses TRBV28 and TRBJ2-7; D perhaps matches TRBD2 (6 bases). Germline V gives CDR1 MDHEN, CDR2 SYDVKM. The CDR3 has 15 residues. Trimming cost V 2 bases and J 6 bases, with 17 bases left between them. The CDR3 DNA sequence: TGTGCCAGCAGTTTACGGGAGACTAGGATGGGCGAGCAGTACTTC. Residues: CASSLRETRMGEQYF.

This clonotype was recorded many times. In DNA, the CDR3 is TGTGCCAGCAGACGACGGCCGGGACAGATGAACACTGAAGCTTTCTTT. Its protein is CASRRRPGQMNTEAFF. The genes are TRBV6-1 and TRBJ1-1, with TRBD1 identical over 7 bases. From germline, CDR1 is MNHNS and CDR2 SASEGT. CDR3 size: 16 residues. Trimming cost V 6 bases and J 0 bases; bases outside gene matches: 10.